The T cell receptor beta chain described here comes from a study of blood T cell repertoires in COVID-19. Study context: Samples representing acute and convalescent COVID-19 were sourced from the United States, Italy and Spain. The analysed material was cDNA or gDNA that came from T cells, B-cell-depleted T cells, or PBMCs.

Original methodology: Amplified reference gene primers provided the basis for estimating nucleated cell counts. Sequencing used immunoSEQ multiplex PCR; TCRdb keeps in-frame clones, though not all of them. The V and J calls and clone size were taken over from that table, and D and trimming were inferred from the DNA. Of around 88,000 clones in the sample, approximately 81% are singletons; the top ten hold 4% to 5.5%. Germline V CDR1 and CDR2: SGDLS, YYNGEE. The CDR3 covers 15 residues. Deletions cut 2 bases from V and 2 bases from J, with 14 bases between. Sample: peripheral blood. This sequence joins TRBV9 and TRBJ2-7; no clear D. The TCR sequence derives from a man in his 60s with acute or convalescent COVID-19. The DNA of the CDR3 is TGTGCCAGCAGCGTCGATCCCTCAGAAACCTACGAGCAGTACTTC. This gives the protein CASSVDPSETYEQYF. The whole variable domain, filled in from reference TRBV9 and TRBJ2-7, reads DSGVTQTPKHLITATGQRVTLRCSPRSGDLSVYWYQQSLDQGLQFLIQYYNGEERAKGNILERFSAQQFPDLHSELNLSSLELGDSALYFCASSVDPSETYEQYFGPGTRLTVT.